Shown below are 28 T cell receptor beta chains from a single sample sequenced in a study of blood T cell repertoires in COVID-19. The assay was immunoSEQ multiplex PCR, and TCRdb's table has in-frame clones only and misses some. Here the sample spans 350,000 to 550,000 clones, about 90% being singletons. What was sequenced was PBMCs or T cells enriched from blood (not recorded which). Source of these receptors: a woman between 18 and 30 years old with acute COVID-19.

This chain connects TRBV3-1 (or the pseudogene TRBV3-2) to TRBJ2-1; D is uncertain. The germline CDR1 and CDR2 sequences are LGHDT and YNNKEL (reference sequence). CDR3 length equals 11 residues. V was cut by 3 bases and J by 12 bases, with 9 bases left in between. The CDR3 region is CASSHNEWQFF. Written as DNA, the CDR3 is TGTGCCAGCAGCCACAATGAGTGGCAGTTCTTC.

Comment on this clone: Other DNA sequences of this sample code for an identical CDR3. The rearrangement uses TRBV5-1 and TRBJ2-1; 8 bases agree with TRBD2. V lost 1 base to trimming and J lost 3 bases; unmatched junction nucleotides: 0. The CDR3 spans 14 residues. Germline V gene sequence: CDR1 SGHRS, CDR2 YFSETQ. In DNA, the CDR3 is TGCGCCAGCAGCTTGACTAGCGGCTACAATGAGCAGTTCTTC. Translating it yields CASSLTSGYNEQFF.

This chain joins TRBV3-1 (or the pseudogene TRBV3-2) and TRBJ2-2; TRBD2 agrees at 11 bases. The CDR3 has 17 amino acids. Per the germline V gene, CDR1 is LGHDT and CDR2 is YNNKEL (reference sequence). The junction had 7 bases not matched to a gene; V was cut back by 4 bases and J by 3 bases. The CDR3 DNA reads TGTGCCAGCAGCCTTACACTAGCGGGAGAGGACACCGGGGAGCTGTTTTTT. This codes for CASSLTLAGEDTGELFF.

As DNA, the CDR3 is TGTGCCAGCAGCCAAGAGCAGCGGTATATCCCCGGGGAGCTGTTTTTT. This translates into CASSQEQRYIPGELFF. The rearrangement uses TRBV3-1 (or the pseudogene TRBV3-2) and TRBJ2-2, with D possibly being TRBD2 (5 bases). CDR3 length: 16 residues. The ends were cut back, 0 bases at V and 6 bases at J, with 14 bases in the middle. Germline V gene lookup returns CDR1 LGHDT and CDR2 YNNKEL (reference sequence).

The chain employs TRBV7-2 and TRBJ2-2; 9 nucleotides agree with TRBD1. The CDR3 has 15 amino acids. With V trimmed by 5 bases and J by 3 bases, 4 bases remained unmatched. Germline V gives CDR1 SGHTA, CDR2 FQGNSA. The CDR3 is CASSHRGQYTGELFF. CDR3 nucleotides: TGTGCCAGCAGCCACAGGGGGCAATACACCGGGGAGCTGTTTTTT.

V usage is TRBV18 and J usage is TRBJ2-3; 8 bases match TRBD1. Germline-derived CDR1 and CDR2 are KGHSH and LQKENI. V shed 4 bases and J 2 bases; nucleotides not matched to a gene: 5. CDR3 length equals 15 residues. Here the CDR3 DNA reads TGTGCCAGCTCACTTGGGACAGGAAACACAGATACGCAGTATTTT. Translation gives CASSLGTGNTDTQYF.

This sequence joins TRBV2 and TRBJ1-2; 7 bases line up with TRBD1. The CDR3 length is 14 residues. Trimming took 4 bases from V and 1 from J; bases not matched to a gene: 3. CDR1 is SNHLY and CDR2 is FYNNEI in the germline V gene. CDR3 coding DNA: TGTGCCAGCAGTGCAGGGGGGTTTAACTATGGCTACACCTTC. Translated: CASSAGGFNYGYTF.

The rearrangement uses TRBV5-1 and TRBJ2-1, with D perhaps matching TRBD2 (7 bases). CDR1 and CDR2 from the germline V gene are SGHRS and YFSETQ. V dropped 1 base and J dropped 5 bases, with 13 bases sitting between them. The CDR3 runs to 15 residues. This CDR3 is CASSLMSGTNNEQFF. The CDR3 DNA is TGCGCCAGCAGCTTGATGAGCGGGACAAACAATGAGCAGTTCTTC.

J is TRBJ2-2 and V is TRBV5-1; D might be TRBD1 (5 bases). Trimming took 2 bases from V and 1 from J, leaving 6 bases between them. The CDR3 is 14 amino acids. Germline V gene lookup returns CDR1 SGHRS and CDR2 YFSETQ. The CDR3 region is CASSLRGNTGELFF. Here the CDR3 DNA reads TGCGCCAGCAGCTTAAGGGGGAACACCGGGGAGCTGTTTTTT.

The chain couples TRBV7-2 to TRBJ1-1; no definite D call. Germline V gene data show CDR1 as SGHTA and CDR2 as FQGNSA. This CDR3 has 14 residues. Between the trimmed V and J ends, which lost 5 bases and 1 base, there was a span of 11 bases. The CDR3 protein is CASSPFGRNTEAFF. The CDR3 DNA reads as TGTGCCAGCAGCCCTTTCGGGAGGAACACTGAAGCTTTCTTT.

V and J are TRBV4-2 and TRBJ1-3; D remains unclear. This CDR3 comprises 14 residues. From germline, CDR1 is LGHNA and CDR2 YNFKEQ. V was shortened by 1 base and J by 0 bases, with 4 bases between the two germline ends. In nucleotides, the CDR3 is TGTGCCAGCAGCCAAGTCGGCTCTGGAAACACCATATATTTT. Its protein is CASSQVGSGNTIYF.

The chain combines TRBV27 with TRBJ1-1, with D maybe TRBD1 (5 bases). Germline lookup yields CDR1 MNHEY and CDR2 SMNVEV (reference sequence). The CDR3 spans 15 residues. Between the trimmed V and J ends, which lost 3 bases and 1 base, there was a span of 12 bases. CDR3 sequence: CASSLGRVGNTEAFF. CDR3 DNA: TGTGCCAGCAGTTTGGGCAGGGTGGGGAACACTGAAGCTTTCTTT.

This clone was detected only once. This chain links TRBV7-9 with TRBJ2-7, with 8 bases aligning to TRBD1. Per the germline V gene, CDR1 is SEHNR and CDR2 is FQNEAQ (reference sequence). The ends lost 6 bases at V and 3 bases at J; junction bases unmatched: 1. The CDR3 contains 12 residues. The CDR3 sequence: CASRTGGYEQYF. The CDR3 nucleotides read TGTGCCAGCAGAACAGGGGGCTACGAGCAGTACTTC.

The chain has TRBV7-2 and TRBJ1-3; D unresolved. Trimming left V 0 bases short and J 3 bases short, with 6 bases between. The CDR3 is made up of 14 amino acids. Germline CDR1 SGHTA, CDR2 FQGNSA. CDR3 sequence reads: CASSLAQIGNTIYF. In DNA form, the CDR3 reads TGTGCCAGCAGCTTAGCTCAGATTGGAAACACCATATATTTT. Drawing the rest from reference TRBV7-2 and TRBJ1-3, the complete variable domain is GAGVSQSPSNKVTEKGKDVELRCDPISGHTALYWYRQSLGQGLEFLIYFQGNSAPDKSGLPSDRFSAERTGGSVSTLTIQRTQQEDSAVYLCASSLAQIGNTIYFGEGSWLTVV.

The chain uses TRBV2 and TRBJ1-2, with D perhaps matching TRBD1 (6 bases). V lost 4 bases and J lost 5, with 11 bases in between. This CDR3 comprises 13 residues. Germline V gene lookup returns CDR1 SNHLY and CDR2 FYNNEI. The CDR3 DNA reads TGTGCCAGCAGTGTTGGCAGGGGATATGGCTACACCTTC. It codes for CASSVGRGYGYTF.

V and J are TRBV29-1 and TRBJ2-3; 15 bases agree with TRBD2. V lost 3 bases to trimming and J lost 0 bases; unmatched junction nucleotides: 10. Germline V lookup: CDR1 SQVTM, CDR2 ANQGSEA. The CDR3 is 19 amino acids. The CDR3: CSVDGGTSGRTTSTDTQYF. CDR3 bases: TGCAGCGTTGACGGGGGGACTAGCGGGAGGACAACTAGCACAGATACGCAGTATTTT.

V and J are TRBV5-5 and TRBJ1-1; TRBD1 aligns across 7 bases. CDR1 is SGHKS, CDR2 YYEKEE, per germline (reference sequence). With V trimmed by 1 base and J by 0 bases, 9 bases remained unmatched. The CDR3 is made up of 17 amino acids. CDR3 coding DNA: TGTGCCAGCAGCTTGCTTGCGGGACAGCACATGAACACTGAAGCTTTCTTT. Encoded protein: CASSLLAGQHMNTEAFF.

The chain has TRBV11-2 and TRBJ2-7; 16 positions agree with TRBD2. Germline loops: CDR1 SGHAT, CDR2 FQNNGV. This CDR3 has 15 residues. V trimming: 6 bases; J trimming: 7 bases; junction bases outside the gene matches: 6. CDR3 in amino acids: CASRPGLAGGREQYF. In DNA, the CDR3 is TGTGCCAGCAGACCGGGACTAGCGGGAGGGCGAGAGCAGTACTTC.

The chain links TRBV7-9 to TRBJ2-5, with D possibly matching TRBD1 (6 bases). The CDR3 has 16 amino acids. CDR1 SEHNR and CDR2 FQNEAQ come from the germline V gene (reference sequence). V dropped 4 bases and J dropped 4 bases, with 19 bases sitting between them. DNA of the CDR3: TGTGCCAGCAGCTGGACCGCACAGGGTCGGGGAGAGACCCAGTACTTC. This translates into CASSWTAQGRGETQYF.

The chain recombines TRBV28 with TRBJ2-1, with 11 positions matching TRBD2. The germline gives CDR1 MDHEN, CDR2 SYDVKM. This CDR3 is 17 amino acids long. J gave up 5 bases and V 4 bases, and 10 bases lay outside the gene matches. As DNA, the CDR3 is TGTGCCAGCAGTTCGGGCGCACGTAGCGGGAGGGACAATGAGCAGTTCTTC. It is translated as CASSSGARSGRDNEQFF. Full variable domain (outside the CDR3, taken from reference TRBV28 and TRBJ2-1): DVKVTQSSRYLVKRTGEKVFLECVQDMDHENMFWYRQDPGLGLRLIYFSYDVKMKEKGDIPEGYSVSREKKERFSLILESASTNQTSMYLCASSSGARSGRDNEQFFGPGTRLTVL.

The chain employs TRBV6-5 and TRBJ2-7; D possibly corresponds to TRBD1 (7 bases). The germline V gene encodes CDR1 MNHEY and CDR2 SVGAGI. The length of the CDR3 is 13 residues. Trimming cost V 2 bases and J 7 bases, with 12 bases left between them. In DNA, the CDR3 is TGTGCCAGCAGTTACGCCAGGGGGAGGGAGCAGTACTTC. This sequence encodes CASSYARGREQYF.

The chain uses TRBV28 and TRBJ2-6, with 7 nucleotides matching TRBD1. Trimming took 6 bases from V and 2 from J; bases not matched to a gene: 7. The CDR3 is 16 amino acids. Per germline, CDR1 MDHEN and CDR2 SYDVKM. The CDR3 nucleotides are TGTGCCAGCAGGGAGACAGGGCTGACTGGGGCCAACGTCCTGACTTTC. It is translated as CASRETGLTGANVLTF.

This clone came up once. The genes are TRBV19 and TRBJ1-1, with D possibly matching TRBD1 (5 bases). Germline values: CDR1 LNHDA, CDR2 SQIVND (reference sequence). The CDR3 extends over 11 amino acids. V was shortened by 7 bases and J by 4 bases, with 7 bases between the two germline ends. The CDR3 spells CASIRATEAFF. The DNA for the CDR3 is TGTGCCAGTATCAGGGCCACTGAAGCTTTCTTT.

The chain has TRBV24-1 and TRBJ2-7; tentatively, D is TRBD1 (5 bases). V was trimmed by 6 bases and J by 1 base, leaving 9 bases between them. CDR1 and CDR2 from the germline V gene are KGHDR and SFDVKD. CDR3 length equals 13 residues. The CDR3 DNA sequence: TGTGCCACCAGTAATTCAGGGTCCTACGAGCAGTACTTC. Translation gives CATSNSGSYEQYF.

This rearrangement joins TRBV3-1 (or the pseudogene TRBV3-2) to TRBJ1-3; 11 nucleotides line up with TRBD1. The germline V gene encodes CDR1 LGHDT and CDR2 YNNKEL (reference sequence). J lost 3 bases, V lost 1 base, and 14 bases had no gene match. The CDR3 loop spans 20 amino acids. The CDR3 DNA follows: TGTGCCAGCAGCCAAGGATTAGGGAGGACAGGGGGCCGGCTTGGAAACACCATATATTTT. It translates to CASSQGLGRTGGRLGNTIYF.

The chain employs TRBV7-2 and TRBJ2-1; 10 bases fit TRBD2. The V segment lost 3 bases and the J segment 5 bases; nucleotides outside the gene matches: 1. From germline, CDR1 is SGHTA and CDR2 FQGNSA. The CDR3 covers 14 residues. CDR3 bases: TGTGCCAGCAGCTTTCTAGCGGGAGACAATGAGCAGTTCTTC. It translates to CASSFLAGDNEQFF.

CDR3 in DNA: TGTGCCAGTACCCCGGGACTAGCGGGAGTCGATACGCAGTATTTT. As protein: CASTPGLAGVDTQYF. The genes are TRBV19 and TRBJ2-3; 14 bases line up with TRBD2. The CDR3 sequence is 15 residues long. The V gene end was trimmed by 7 bases and the J gene end by 6 bases; junction bases not matched to a gene: 6. Germline V gene sequence: CDR1 LNHDA, CDR2 SQIVND (reference sequence).

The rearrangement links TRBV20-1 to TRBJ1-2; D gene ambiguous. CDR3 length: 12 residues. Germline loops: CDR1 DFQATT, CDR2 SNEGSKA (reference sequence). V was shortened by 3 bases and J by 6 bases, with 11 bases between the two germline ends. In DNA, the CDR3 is TGCAGTGCTAGTTCCATCGGGAATGGCTACACCTTC. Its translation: CSASSIGNGYTF.